This TCR beta chain is from a study of OX40 agonist ivuxolimab in advanced cancers. Background on the study: While on treatment, patients had intravenous ivuxolimab at 0.01 to 10 mg/kg every 2 weeks.

Study conclusions and caveats: CD8+ T cells (on average) carried more expanded clones than CD4+ T cells.

A remark on this clone: What it binds is unknown.

Per the germline V gene, CDR1 is SGHTA and CDR2 is FQGNSA. The CDR3 sequence is 16 residues long. The V end lost 5 bases, the J end lost 0 bases, and 13 bases lay between the germline ends. Method: immunoSEQ multiplex PCR; TCRdb's copy keeps in-frame clones and lacks some. The sample lists fewer than 35,000 clones, over 60% seen once, with roughly a quarter in the top ten. The sample in question was CD4+ or CD8+ T cells sorted from blood, obtained in a trial of the OX40 agonist ivuxolimab. This chain links TRBV7-2 with TRBJ2-2; possibly TRBD1 for D (6 bases). This TCR was sampled from an adult with an advanced solid tumor such as melanoma, head and neck, liver or kidney cancer. CDR3 loop: CASSTQRQANTGELFF. The CDR3, as DNA: TGTGCCAGCAGCACCCAGAGACAGGCGAACACCGGGGAGCTGTTTTTT.